The following is a T cell receptor beta chain sequence with its context. This sample was taken from a study of blood T cell repertoires in COVID-19. Turning to the study itself: Sites in the United States, Italy and Spain provided acute and convalescent COVID-19 samples. Sources were T cells, B-cell-depleted T cells, or PBMCs; the material itself was cDNA or gDNA.

In the study's own analysis: Estimated nucleated cell counts came from reference gene primer amplification. Here immunoSEQ multiplex PCR was the method, and the copy in TCRdb shows in-frame clones only, minus some. The V and J calls and clone size come from that table; D and trimming were worked out from the DNA. Of around 46,000 clones listed, approximately 85% are singletons. One Seattle source followed patients from active infection through their disease course. Trimming at V came to 4 bases and at J to 2 bases, leaving 7 bases not matched to a gene. This CDR3 is 16 amino acids long. Germline-derived CDR1 and CDR2 are KGHDR and SFDVKD.

Sequencing was done on a sample of peripheral blood. This TCR was sampled from a woman of 80 years or more with COVID-19, enrolled during active disease. This chain connects TRBV24-1 to TRBJ1-5; 7 nucleotides match TRBD1. CDR3 loop: CATSDATGTGNQPQHF. CDR3 bases: TGTGCCACCAGTGACGCGACAGGGACTGGCAATCAGCCCCAGCATTTT.